The clone carrying this T cell receptor (beta chain) was seen only a few times. This specimen belongs to a study of T-cell memory formation after mild COVID-19. Germline V lookup: CDR1 SGDLS, CDR2 YYNGEE. This CDR3 comprises 17 residues. V trimming: 4 bases; J trimming: 4 bases; junction bases outside the gene matches: 12. One entry per CDR3 protein, called by TCRdb with MiXCR from the 5' RACE reads. The sample has roughly 580,000 distinct CDR3 sequences; around 17% are singletons. V is TRBV9 and J is TRBJ2-1; 9 nucleotides match TRBD1. The sequenced sample was PBMCs or a T cell subset sorted from them (not recorded which). This clonotype originated in an adult woman who had mild COVID-19 (a few samples of this study predate the infection). Cell type and time point are not known. The CDR3 protein is CASSTHHTGTGYNEQFF. The CDR3 bases are TGTGCCAGCAGCACCCATCATACCGGGACAGGGTACAATGAGCAGTTCTTC.